This TCR beta chain appears in the sequencing data of a study of blood T cell repertoires in COVID-19. The CDR3 contains 11 residues. Germline V gives CDR1 DFQATT, CDR2 SNEGSKA (reference sequence). V was cut by 4 bases and J by 4 bases, with 7 bases left in between. Using immunoSEQ multiplex PCR, the repertoire was profiled, and TCRdb retains in-frame clones only, with some absent. The sample records about 170,000 clones, less than 90% being singletons. This clone occurred a few times. The material sequenced was peripheral blood. The chain has TRBV20-1 and TRBJ1-2; no firm D call. The sequence derives from a woman between 65 and 79 years old with COVID-19, enrolled during active disease. The CDR3 DNA is TGCAGTGCTACCGACTTCTATGGCTACACCTTC. Protein product: CSATDFYGYTF.